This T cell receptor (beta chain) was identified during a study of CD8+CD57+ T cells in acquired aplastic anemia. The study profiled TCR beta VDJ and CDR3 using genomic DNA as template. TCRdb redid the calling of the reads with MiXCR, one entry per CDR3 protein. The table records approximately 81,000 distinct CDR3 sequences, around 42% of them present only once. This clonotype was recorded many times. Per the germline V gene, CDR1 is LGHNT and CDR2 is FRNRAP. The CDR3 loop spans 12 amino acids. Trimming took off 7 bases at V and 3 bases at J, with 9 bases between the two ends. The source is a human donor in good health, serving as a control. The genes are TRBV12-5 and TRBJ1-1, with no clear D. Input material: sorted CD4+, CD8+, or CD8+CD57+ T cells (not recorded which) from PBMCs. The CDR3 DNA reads TGTGCTAGTGCCCGGTCCGACACTGAAGCTTTCTTT. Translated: CASARSDTEAFF.